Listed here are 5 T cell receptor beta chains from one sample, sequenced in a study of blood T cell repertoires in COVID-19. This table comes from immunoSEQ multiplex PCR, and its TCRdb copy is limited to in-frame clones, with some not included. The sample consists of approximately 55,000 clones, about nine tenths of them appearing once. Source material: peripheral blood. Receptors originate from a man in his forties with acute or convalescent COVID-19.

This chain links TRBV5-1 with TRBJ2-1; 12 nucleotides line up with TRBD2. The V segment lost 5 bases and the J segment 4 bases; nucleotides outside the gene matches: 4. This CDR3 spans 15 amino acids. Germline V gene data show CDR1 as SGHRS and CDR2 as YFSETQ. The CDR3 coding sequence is TGCGCCAGCAGTAGTCTAGCGGGAGGGTACAATGAGCAGTTCTTC. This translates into CASSSLAGGYNEQFF.

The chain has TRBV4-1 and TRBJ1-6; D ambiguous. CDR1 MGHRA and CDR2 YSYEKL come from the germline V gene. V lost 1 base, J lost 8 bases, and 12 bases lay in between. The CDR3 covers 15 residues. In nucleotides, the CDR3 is TGCGCCAGCAGCCAAGCTAGTCTTACGGATTCACCCCTCCACTTT. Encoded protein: CASSQASLTDSPLHF.

CDR3 DNA: TGCGCCAGCAGCTTGGGGGGCAGGGGGCAGGGAGACACTGAAGCTTTCTTT. Translating gives CASSLGGRGQGDTEAFF. The chain has TRBV5-1 and TRBJ1-1; 8 nucleotides agree with TRBD1. After removal of 0 bases from V and 3 bases from J, the junction contained 10 bases not matched to a gene. The germline V gene encodes CDR1 SGHRS and CDR2 YFSETQ. There are 17 residues in the CDR3. The variable domain in full, completed from reference TRBV5-1 and TRBJ1-1, reads KAGVTQTPRYLIKTRGQQVTLSCSPISGHRSVSWYQQTPGQGLQFLFEYFSETQRNKGNFPGRFSGRQFSNSRSEMNVSTLELGDSALYLCASSLGGRGQGDTEAFFGQGTRLTVV.

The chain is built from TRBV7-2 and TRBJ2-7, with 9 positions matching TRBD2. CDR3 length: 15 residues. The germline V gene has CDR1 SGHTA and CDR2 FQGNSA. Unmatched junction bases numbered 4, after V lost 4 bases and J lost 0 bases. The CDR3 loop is CASSWGGRASYEQYF. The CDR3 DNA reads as TGTGCCAGCAGCTGGGGCGGGAGGGCCTCCTACGAGCAGTACTTC.

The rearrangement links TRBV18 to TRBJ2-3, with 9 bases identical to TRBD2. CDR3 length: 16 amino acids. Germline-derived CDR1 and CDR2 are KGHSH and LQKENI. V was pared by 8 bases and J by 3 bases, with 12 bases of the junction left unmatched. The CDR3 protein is CASAPIASGGTDTQYF. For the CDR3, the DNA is TGTGCCAGCGCCCCCATAGCCAGCGGGGGGACAGATACGCAGTATTTT.